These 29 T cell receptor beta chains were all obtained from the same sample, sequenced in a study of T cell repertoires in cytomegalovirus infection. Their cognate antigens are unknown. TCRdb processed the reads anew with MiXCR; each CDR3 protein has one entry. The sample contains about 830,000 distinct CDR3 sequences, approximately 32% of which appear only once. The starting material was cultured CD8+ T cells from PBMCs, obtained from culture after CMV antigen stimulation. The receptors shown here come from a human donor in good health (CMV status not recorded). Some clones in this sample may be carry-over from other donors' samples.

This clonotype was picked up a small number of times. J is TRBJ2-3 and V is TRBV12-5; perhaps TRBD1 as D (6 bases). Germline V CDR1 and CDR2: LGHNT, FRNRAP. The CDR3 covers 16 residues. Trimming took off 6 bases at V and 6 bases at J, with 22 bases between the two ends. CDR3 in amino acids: CASGFRGPGPVDTQYF. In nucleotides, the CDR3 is TGTGCTAGTGGCTTCAGGGGCCCGGGCCCCGTGGATACGCAGTATTTT.

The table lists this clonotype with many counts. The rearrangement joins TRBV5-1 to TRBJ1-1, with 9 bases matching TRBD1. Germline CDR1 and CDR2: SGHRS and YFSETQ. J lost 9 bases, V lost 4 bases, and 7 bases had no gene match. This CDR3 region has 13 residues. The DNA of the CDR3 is TGCGCCAGCAGCCCCGGACAGGGGAATCAAGCTTTCTTT. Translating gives CASSPGQGNQAFF. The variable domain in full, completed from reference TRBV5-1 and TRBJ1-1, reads KAGVTQTPRYLIKTRGQQVTLSCSPISGHRSVSWYQQTPGQGLQFLFEYFSETQRNKGNFPGRFSGRQFSNSRSEMNVSTLELGDSALYLCASSPGQGNQAFFGQGTRLTVV.

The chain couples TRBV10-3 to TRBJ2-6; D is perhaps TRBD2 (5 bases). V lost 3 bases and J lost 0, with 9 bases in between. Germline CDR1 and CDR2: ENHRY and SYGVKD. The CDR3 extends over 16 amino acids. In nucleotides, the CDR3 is TGTGCCATCAGTGATCCGGGAAGCTCTGGGGCCAACGTCCTGACTTTC. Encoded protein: CAISDPGSSGANVLTF.

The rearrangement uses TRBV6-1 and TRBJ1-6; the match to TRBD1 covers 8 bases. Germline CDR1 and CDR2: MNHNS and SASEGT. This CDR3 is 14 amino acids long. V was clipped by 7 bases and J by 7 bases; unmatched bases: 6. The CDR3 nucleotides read TGTGCCAGCAAAGGGACAGGAGGGAATTCACCCCTCCACTTT. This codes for CASKGTGGNSPLHF.

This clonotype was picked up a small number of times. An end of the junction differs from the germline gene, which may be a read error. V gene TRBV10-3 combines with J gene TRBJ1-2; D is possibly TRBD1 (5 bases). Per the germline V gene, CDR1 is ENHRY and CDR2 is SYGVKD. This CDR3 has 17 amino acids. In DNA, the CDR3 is TGTGCCATCAGACCGGGACCCCCCTATGTGGCTAACTATGGCTACACCTTT. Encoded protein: CAIRPGPPYVANYGYTF.

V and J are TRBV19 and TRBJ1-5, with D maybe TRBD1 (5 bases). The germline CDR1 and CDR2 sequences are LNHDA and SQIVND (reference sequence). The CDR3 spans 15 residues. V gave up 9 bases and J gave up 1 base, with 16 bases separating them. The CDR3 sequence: CARVGRERSNQPQHF. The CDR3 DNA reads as TGTGCCAGGGTGGGCAGGGAGAGGAGCAATCAGCCCCAGCATTTT.

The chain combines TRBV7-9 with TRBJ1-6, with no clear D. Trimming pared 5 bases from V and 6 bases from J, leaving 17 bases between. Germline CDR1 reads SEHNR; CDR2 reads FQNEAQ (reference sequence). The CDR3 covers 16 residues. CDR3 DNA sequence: TGTGCCAGCAGCCTCGCCATTAGGCACCTTAATTCACCCCTCCACTTT. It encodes CASSLAIRHLNSPLHF.

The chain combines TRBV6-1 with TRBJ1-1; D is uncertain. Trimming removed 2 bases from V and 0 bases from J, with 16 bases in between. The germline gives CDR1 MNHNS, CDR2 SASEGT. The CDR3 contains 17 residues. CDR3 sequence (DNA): TGTGCCAGCAGTGAAAGCGCCCCTAGTATCATGAACACTGAAGCTTTCTTT. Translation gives CASSESAPSIMNTEAFF.

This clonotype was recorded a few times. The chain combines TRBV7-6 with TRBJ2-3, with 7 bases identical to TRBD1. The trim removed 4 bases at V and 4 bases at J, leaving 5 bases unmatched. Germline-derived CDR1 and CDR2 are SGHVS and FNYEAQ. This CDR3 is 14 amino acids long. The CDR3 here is CASSWTGEADTQYF. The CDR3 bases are TGTGCCAGCAGCTGGACAGGCGAGGCAGATACGCAGTATTTT.

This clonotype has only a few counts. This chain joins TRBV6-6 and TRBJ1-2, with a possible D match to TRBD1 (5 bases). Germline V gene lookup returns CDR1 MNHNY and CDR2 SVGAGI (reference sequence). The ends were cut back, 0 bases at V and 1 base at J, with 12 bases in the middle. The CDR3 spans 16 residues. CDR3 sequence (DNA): TGTGCCAGCAGTTACTCGGAACAGGTCGATAACTATGGCTACACCTTC. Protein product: CASSYSEQVDNYGYTF.

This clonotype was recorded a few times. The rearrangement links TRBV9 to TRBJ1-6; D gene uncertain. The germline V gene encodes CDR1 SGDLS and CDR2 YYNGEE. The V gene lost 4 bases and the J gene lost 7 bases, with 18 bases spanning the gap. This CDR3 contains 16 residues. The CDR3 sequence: CASSLRKEMKNSPLHF. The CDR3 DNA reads TGTGCCAGCAGCTTGCGCAAGGAAATGAAAAATTCACCCCTCCACTTT.

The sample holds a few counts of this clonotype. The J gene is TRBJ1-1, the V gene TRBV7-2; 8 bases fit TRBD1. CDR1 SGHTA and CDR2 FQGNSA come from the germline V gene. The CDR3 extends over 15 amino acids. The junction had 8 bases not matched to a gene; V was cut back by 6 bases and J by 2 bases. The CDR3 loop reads CASRRQGYLNTEAFF. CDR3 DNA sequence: TGTGCCAGCAGGAGACAGGGGTACCTTAACACTGAAGCTTTCTTT.

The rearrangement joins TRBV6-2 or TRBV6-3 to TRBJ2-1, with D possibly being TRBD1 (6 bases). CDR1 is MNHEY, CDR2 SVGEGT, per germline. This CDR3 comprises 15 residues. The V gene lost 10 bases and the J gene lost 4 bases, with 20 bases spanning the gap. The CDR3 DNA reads TGTGCCACTAACGGGGTGGCGAGGGGGTACAATGAGCAGTTCTTC. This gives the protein CATNGVARGYNEQFF.

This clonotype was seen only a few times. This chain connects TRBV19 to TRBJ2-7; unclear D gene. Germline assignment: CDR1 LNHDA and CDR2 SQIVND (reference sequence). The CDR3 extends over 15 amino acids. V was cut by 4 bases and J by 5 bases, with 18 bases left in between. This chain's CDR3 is CASSTLRGILHEQYF. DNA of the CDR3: TGTGCCAGTAGTACCCTGCGTGGAATCCTCCACGAGCAGTACTTC. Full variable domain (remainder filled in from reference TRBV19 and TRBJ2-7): DGGITQSPKYLFRKEGQNVTLSCEQNLNHDAMYWYRQDPGQGLRLIYYSQIVNDFQKGDIAEGYSVSREKKESFPLTVTSAQKNPTAFYLCASSTLRGILHEQYFGPGTRLTVT.

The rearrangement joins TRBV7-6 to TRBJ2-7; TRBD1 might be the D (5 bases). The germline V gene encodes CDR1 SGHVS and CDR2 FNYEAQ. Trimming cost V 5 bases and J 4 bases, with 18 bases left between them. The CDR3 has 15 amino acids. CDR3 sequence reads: CASSTATAFGYEQYV. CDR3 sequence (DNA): TGTGCCAGCAGCACCGCGACAGCTTTTGGGTACGAGCAGTACGTC.

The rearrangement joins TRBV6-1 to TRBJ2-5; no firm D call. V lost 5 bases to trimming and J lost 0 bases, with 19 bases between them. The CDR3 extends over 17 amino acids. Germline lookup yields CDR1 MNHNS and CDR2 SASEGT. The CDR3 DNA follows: TGTGCCAGCAGTTATTATAGCCCTTCCCAGTACCAAGAGACCCAGTACTTC. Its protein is CASSYYSPSQYQETQYF.

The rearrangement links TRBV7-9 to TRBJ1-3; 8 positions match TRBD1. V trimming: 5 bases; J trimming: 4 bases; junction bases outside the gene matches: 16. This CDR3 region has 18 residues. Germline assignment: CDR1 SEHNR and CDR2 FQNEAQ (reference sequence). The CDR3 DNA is TGTGCCAGCAGCCGTCAACGAACAGGGGGAGGTTACGGAAACACCATATATTTT. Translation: CASSRQRTGGGYGNTIYF.

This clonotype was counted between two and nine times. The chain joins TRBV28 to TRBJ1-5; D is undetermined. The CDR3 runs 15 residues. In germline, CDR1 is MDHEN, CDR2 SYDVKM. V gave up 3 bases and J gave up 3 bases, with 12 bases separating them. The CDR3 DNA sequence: TGTGCCAGCAGTTTCTATTCACACCCCAATCAGCCCCAGCATTTT. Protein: CASSFYSHPNQPQHF.

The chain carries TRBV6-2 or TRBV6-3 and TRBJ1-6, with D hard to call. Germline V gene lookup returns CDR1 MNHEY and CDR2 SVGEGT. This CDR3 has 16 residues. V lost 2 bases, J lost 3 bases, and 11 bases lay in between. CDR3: CASSYTASSYNSPLHF. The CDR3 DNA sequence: TGTGCCAGCAGTTACACGGCGAGCAGCTATAATTCACCCCTCCACTTT.

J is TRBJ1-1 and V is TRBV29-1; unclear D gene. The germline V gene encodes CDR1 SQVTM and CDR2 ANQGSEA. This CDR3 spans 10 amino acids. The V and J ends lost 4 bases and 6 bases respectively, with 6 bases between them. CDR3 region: CSVARPEAFF. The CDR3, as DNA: TGCAGCGTTGCGAGGCCTGAAGCTTTCTTT. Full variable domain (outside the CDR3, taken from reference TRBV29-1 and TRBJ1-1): SAVISQKPSRDICQRGTSLTIQCQVDSQVTMMFWYRQQPGQSLTLIATANQGSEATYESGFVIDKFPISRPNLTFSTLTVSNMSPEDSSIYLCSVARPEAFFGQGTRLTVV.

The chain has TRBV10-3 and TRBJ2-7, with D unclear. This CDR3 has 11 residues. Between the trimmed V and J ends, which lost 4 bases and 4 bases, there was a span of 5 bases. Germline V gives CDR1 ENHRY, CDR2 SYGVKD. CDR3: CAISAGYEQYF. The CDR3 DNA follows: TGTGCCATCAGTGCCGGGTACGAGCAGTACTTC.

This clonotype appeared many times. CDR3 DNA: TGTGCCAGCAGTTCCCCGAGGGCCGGTGAGACCCAGTACTTC. It translates to CASSSPRAGETQYF. V usage is TRBV7-8 and J usage is TRBJ2-5, with D perhaps matching TRBD2 (5 bases). Germline CDR1 is SGHVS and CDR2 is FQNEAQ. Trimming removed 6 bases from V and 5 bases from J, with 16 bases in between. This CDR3 spans 14 amino acids.

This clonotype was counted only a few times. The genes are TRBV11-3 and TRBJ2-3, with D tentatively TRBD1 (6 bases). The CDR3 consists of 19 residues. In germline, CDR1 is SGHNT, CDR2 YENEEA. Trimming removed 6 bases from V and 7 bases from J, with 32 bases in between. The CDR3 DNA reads TGTGCCAGCAGTCACAGGGATCCAACGAAAAACTCCCCGCACCATACGCAGTATTTT. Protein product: CASSHRDPTKNSPHHTQYF.

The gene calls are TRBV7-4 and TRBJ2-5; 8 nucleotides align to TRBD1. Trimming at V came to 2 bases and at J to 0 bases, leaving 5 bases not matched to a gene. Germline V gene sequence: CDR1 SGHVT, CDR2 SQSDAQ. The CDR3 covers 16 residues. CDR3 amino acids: CASSLPNRGYQETQYF. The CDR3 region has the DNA TGTGCCAGCAGCTTACCAAACAGGGGGTACCAAGAGACCCAGTACTTC.

The DNA for the CDR3 is TGTGCCAGTAGAGGGGACGTAAACAATGAGCAGTTCTTC. Protein product: CASRGDVNNEQFF. The chain is built from TRBV19 and TRBJ2-1; the D gene could be TRBD1 or TRBD2 (5 bases each). V lost 6 bases, J lost 5 bases, and 11 bases lay in between. The CDR3 runs 13 residues. The V gene's germline CDR1 is LNHDA and CDR2 SQIVND (reference sequence).

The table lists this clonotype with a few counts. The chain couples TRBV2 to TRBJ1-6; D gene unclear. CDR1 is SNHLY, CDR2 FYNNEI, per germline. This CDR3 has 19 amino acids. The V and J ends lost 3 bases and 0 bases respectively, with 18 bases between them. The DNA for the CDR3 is TGTGCCAGCAGTGATCACCCTGATCCCTATAGCTCCTATAATTCACCCCTCCACTTT. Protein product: CASSDHPDPYSSYNSPLHF.

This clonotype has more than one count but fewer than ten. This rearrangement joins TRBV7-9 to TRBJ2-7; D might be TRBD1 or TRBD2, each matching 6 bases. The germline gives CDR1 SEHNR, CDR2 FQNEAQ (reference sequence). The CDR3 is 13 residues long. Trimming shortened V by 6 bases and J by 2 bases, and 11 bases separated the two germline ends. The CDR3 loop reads CASRGGRAYEQYF. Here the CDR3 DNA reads TGTGCCAGCAGGGGGGGCAGGGCCTACGAGCAGTACTTC.

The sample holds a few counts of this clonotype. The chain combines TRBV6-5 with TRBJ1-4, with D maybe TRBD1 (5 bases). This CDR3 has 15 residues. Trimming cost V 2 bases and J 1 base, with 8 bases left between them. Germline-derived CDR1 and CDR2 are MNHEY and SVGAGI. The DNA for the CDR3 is TGTGCCAGCAGTTACGGCAGGGTAACTAATGAAAAACTGTTTTTT. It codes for CASSYGRVTNEKLFF.

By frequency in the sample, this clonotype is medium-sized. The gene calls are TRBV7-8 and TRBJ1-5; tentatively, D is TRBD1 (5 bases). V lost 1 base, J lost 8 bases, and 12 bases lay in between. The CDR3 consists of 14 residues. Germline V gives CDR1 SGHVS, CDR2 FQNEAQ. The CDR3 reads CASSLVGRGKPQHF. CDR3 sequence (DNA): TGTGCCAGCAGCTTAGTGGGGAGGGGAAAGCCCCAGCATTTT.